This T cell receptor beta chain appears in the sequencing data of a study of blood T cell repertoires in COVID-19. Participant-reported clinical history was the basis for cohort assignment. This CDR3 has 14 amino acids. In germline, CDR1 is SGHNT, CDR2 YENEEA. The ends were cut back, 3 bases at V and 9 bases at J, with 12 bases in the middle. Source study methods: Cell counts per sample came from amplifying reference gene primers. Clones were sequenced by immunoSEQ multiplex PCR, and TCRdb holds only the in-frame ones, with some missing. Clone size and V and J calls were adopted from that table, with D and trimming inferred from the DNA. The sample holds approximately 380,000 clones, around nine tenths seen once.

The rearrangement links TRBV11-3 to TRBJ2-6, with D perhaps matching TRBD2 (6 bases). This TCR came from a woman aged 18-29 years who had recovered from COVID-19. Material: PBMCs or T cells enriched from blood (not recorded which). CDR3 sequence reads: CASSFTGTDNVLTF. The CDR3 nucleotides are TGTGCCAGCAGCTTTACCGGGACTGACAACGTCCTGACTTTC.